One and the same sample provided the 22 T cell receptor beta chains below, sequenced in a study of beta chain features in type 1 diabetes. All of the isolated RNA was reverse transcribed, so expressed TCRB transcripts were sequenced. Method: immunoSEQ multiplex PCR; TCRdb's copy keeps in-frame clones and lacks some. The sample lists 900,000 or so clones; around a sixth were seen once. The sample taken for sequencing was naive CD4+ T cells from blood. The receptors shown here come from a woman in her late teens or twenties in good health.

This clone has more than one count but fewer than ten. CDR3 nucleotides: TGTGCCAGCAGTGAGTCGGCTAGCGGAAGCACAGATACGCAGTATTTT. This sequence encodes CASSESASGSTDTQYF. The V call is TRBV2, the J call TRBJ2-3, with TRBD2 matching 7 bases. Germline V gene lookup returns CDR1 SNHLY and CDR2 FYNNEI. The CDR3 contains 16 residues. V shed 3 bases, J shed 0 bases, and the junction held 6 bases outside the gene matches.

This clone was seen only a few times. CDR3 region: CASSDWTTDTQYF. CDR3 nucleotides: TGTGCCAGCAGCGACTGGACCACAGATACGCAGTATTTT. This chain uses TRBV7-2 with TRBJ2-3; D call uncertain. V lost 5 bases and J lost 2, with 8 bases in between. From germline, CDR1 is SGHTA and CDR2 FQGNSA. The CDR3 is made up of 13 amino acids. Full variable domain (rest looked up from reference TRBV7-2 and TRBJ2-3): GAGVSQSPSNKVTEKGKDVELRCDPISGHTALYWYRQSLGQGLEFLIYFQGNSAPDKSGLPSDRFSAERTGGSVSTLTIQRTQQEDSAVYLCASSDWTTDTQYFGPGTRLTVL.

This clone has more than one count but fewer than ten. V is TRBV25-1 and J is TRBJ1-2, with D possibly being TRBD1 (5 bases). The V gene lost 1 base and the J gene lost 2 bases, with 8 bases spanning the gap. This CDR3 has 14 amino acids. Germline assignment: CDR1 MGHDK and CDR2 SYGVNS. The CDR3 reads CASSEWSGNYGYTF. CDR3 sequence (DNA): TGTGCCAGCAGTGAATGGTCAGGGAACTATGGCTACACCTTC.

DNA of the CDR3: TGTGCCAGCAGCCAAGATCCAGGGGCCCAGTACTTC. Protein product: CASSQDPGAQYF. The V gene is TRBV14, the J gene TRBJ2-5, with D tentatively TRBD1 (6 bases). The CDR3 loop spans 12 amino acids. V was clipped by 0 bases and J by 9 bases, with 8 bases between them. Per the germline V gene, CDR1 is SGHDN and CDR2 is FVKESK.

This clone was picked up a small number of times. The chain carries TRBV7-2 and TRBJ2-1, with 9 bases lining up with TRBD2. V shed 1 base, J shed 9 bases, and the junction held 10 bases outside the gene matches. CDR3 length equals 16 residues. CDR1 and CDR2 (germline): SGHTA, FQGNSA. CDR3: CASSLVFSGRSPEQFF. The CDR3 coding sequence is TGTGCCAGCAGCTTAGTTTTTAGCGGGAGAAGTCCTGAGCAGTTCTTC.

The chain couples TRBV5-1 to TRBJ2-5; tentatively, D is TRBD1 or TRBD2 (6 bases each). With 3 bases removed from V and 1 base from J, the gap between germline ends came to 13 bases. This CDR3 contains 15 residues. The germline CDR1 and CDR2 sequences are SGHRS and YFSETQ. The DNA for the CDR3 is TGCGCCAGCAGCTCTTTTAGGGGGGTCCAAGAGACCCAGTACTTC. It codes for CASSSFRGVQETQYF. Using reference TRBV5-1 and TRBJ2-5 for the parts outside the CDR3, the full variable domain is KAGVTQTPRYLIKTRGQQVTLSCSPISGHRSVSWYQQTPGQGLQFLFEYFSETQRNKGNFPGRFSGRQFSNSRSEMNVSTLELGDSALYLCASSSFRGVQETQYFGPGTRLLVL.

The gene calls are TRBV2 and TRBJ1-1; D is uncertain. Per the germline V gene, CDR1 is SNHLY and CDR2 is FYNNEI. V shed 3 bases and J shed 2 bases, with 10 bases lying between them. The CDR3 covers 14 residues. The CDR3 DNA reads TGTGCCAGCAGTGAGGCTTCTTTTAACACTGAAGCTTTCTTT. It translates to CASSEASFNTEAFF.

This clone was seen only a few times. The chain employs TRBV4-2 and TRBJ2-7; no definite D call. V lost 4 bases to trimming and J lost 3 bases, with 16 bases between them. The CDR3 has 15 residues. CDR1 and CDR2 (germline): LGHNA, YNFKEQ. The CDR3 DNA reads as TGTGCCAGCAGCCGAAACAGTGCTCCGGACTACGAGCAGTACTTC. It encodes CASSRNSAPDYEQYF.

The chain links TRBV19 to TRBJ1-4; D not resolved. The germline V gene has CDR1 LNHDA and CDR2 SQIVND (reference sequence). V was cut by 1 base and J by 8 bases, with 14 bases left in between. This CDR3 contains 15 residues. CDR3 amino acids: CASSIVGGHREKLFF. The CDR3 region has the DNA TGTGCCAGTAGTATAGTTGGAGGTCATCGAGAAAAACTGTTTTTT.

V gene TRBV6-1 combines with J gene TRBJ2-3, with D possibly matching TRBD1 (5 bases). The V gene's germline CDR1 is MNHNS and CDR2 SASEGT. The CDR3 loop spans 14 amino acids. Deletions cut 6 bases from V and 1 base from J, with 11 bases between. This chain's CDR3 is CASRARQRTDTQYF. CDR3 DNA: TGTGCCAGCAGAGCCCGACAGCGCACAGATACGCAGTATTTT.

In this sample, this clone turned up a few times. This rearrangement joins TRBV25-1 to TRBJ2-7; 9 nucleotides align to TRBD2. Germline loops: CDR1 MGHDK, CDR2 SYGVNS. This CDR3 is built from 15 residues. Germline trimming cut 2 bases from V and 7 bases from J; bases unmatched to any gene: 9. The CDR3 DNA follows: TGTGCCAGCAGTGAAGAGGATAGCGGGAGCTTAGAGCAGTACTTC. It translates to CASSEEDSGSLEQYF.

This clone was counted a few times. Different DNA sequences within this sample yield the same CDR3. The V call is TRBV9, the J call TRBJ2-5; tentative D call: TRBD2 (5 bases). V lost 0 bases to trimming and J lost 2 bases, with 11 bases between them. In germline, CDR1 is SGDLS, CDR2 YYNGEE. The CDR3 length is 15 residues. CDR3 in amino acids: CASSVGRRTQETQYF. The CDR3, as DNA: TGTGCCAGCAGCGTAGGACGACGGACTCAAGAGACCCAGTACTTC. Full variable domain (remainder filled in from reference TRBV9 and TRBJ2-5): DSGVTQTPKHLITATGQRVTLRCSPRSGDLSVYWYQQSLDQGLQFLIQYYNGEERAKGNILERFSAQQFPDLHSELNLSSLELGDSALYFCASSVGRRTQETQYFGPGTRLLVL.

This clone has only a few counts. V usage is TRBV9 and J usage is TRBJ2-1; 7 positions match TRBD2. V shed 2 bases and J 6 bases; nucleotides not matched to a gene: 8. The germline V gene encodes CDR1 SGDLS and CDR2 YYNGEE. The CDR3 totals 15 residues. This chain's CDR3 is CASSVEGGVRNEQFF. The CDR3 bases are TGTGCCAGCAGCGTGGAGGGAGGGGTACGCAATGAGCAGTTCTTC. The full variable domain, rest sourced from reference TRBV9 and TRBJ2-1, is DSGVTQTPKHLITATGQRVTLRCSPRSGDLSVYWYQQSLDQGLQFLIQYYNGEERAKGNILERFSAQQFPDLHSELNLSSLELGDSALYFCASSVEGGVRNEQFFGPGTRLTVL.

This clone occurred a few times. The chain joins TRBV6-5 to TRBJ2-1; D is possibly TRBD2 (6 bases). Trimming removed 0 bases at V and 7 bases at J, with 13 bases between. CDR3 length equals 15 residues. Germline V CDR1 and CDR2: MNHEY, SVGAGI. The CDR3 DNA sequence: TGTGCCAGCAGTTACTCGCGGGAAGCCGGAAATGAGCAGTTCTTC. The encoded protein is CASSYSREAGNEQFF.

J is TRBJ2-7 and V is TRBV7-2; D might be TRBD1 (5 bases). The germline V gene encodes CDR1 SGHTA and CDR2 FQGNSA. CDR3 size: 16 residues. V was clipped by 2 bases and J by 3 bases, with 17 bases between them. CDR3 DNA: TGTGCCAGCAGCTTAACTCTCAGGGTAACGATCTACGAGCAGTACTTC. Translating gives CASSLTLRVTIYEQYF.

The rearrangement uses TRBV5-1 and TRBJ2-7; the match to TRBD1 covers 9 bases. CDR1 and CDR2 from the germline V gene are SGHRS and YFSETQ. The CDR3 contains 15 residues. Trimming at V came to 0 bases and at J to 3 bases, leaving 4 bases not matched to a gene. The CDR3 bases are TGCGCCAGCAGCTTGGTTGGGGACAGGGACTACGAGCAGTACTTC. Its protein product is CASSLVGDRDYEQYF.

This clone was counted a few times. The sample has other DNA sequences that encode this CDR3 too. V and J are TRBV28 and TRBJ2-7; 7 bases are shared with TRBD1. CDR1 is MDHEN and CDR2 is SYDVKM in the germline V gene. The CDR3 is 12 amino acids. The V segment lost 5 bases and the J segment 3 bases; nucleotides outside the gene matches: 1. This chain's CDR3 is CASSGTDYEQYF. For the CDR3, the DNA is TGTGCCAGCAGTGGGACAGACTACGAGCAGTACTTC.

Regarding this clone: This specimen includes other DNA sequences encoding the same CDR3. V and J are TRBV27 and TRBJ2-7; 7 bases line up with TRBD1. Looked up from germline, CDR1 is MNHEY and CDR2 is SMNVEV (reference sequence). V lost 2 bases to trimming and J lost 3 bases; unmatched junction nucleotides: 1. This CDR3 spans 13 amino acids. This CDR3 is CASSLRQGYEQYF. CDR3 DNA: TGTGCCAGCAGTTTACGACAGGGCTACGAGCAGTACTTC.

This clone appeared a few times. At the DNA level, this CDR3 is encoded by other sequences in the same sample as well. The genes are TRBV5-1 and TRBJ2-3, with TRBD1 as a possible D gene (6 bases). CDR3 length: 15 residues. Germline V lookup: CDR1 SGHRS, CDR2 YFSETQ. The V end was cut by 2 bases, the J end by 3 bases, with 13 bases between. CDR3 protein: CASSLQGFSTDTQYF. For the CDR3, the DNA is TGCGCCAGCAGCTTACAGGGTTTTAGTACAGATACGCAGTATTTT.

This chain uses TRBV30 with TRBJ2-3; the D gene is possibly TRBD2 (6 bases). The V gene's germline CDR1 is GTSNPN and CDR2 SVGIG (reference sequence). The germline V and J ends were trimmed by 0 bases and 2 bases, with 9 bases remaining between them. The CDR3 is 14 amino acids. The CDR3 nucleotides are TGTGCCTGGAGTGTAACTAGCCCCACAGATACGCAGTATTTT. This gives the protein CAWSVTSPTDTQYF.

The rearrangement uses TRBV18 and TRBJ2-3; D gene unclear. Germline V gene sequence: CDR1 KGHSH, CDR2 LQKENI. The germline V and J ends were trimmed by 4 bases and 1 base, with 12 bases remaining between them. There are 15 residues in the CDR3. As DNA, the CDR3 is TGTGCCAGCTCACTAACCGCCCGCGGCACAGATACGCAGTATTTT. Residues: CASSLTARGTDTQYF.

CDR3 region: CASSPVRGQADEQFF. The CDR3 DNA is TGTGCCAGCTCACCAGTCCGGGGACAGGCTGATGAGCAGTTCTTC. V gene TRBV18 combines with J gene TRBJ2-1, with TRBD1 matching over 8 bases. CDR1 KGHSH and CDR2 LQKENI come from the germline V gene. The CDR3 is 15 residues long. V lost 2 bases, J lost 8 bases, and 8 bases stayed unmatched.